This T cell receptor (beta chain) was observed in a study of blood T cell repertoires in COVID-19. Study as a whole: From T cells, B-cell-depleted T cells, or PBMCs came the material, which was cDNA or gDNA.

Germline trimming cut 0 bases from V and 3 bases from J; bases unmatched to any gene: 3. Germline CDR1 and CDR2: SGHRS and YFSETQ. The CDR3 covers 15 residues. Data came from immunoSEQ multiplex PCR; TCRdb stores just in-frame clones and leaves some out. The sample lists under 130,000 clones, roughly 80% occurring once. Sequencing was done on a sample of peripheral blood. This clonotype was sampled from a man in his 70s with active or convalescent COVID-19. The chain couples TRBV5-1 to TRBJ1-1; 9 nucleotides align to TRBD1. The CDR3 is CASSLGQGVHTEAFF. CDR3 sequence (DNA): TGCGCCAGCAGCTTGGGACAGGGGGTGCACACTGAAGCTTTCTTT.